Listed below are T cell receptor beta chains from one sample, sequenced in a study of shared clonotypes between healthy human individuals. Profiled with immunoSEQ multiplex PCR; TCRdb holds only in-frame clones, not every one. The sample includes about 1,800,000 clones, approximately 94% of them seen just once. The sample consisted of naive CD8+ T cells sorted from blood. The receptor source for this set is a man aged 18 to 30 in good health. The CDR3 runs from the conserved cysteine through the conserved F or W. Each record gives: J gene, clone size, V gene, D gene, CDR3 DNA, CDR3 protein. The D gene is left open where the match is weak. Expanded clones get a size class; other rows say once, few or many, or leave the size out.

TRBJ2-1	-	TRBV27	TRBD2	TGTGCCAGCAGTCACCACCACCTACTAGCGGGGGACAATGAGCAGTTCTTC	CASSHHHLLAGDNEQFF
TRBJ2-5	-	TRBV11-2	TRBD2	TGTGCCAGCAGCTTAAGCATAAGCGGGGGGGAAGAGACCCAGTACTTC	CASSLSISGGEETQYF
TRBJ2-7	once	TRBV19	TRBD1	TGTGCCAGTAGTATGGGACAGGGTAAGACCTACGAGCAGTACTTC	CASSMGQGKTYEQYF
TRBJ1-5	-	TRBV6-1	-	TGTGCCAGCAGTGAAGGCAGTTATAGCAATCAGCCCCAGCATTTT	CASSEGSYSNQPQHF
TRBJ2-1	-	TRBV9	-	TGTGCCAGCAGCGTCGAAGGGGGAGGGCCGGTATACAATGAGCAGTTCTTC	CASSVEGGGPVYNEQFF
TRBJ2-1	-	TRBV6-5	TRBD2	TGTGCCGCTAGCGGGAGAGATGAGCAGTTCTTC	CAASGRDEQFF
TRBJ1-1	-	TRBV9	-	TGTGCCAGCAGCGTAGAAAGGGGGAGTGAAGCTTTCTTT	CASSVERGSEAFF
TRBJ2-5	-	TRBV5-4	-	TGTGCCAGCAGGGGGTTCGGAGGGGTCCAAGAGACCCAGTACTTC	CASRGFGGVQETQYF
TRBJ2-3	-	TRBV9	TRBD2	TGTGCCAGCAGCGAGGCGGTAGCGGGGGATACGCAGTATTTT	CASSEAVAGDTQYF
TRBJ2-5	-	TRBV19	TRBD2	TGTGCCAGTAGTACATCCACTAGCGGGTTTAAAGAGACCCAGTACTTC	CASSTSTSGFKETQYF
TRBJ2-3	once	TRBV10-2	-	TGCGCCAGCAGTGACGTCTACGGTACGCAGTATTTT	CASSDVYGTQYF
TRBJ2-7	-	TRBV4-3	TRBD1	TGCGCCAGCAGCCAGGGGAGAGGGGGCCCCTACGAGCAGTACTTC	CASSQGRGGPYEQYF
TRBJ2-2	-	TRBV19	-	TGTGCCAGTAGTATGGGGCAGTACACCGGGGAGCTGTTTTTT	CASSMGQYTGELFF
TRBJ2-1	-	TRBV28	-	TGTGCCAGCAGTCCGGGCAGTACTCATGAGCAGTTCTTC	CASSPGSTHEQFF
TRBJ2-7	-	TRBV5-1	-	TGCGCCAGCAGGGATTCCTACGAGCAGTACTTC	CASRDSYEQYF
TRBJ1-2	-	TRBV6-5	-	TGTGCCAGCAGTCAACAAAGGGGGGGTAACTATGGCTACACCTTC	CASSQQRGGNYGYTF
TRBJ2-1	-	TRBV2	TRBD2	TGTGCCAGCAGTGTGGGCTTAGGAGCGGGAGGGGGCAATGAGCAGTTCTTC	CASSVGLGAGGGNEQFF
TRBJ1-6	-	TRBV4-1	-	TGCGCCAGCAGCCCCGACCCAGGCTCCTATAATTCACCCCTCCACTTT	CASSPDPGSYNSPLHF
TRBJ1-1	-	TRBV2	-	TGTGCCAGCAGATTTATGGGGGACACTGAAGCTTTCTTT	CASRFMGDTEAFF
TRBJ2-3	-	TRBV11-2	-	TGTGCCAGCAGCTTAGGGGTCATTCGGCAGACAGATACGCAGTATTTT	CASSLGVIRQTDTQYF
TRBJ2-1	once	TRBV5-4	TRBD2	TGTGCCAGCAGCAGTACTAGCGGGGGGGCCTACAATGAGCAGTTCTTC	CASSSTSGGAYNEQFF
TRBJ1-2	-	TRBV7-9	-	TGTGCCAGCAGCCGAGGAACTAACTATGGCTACACCTTC	CASSRGTNYGYTF
TRBJ2-1	once	TRBV9	TRBD1	TGTGCCAGCAGCGACAACCGGGACAGGGGTGCCCTTGGGGATGAGCAGTTCTTC	CASSDNRDRGALGDEQFF
TRBJ1-6	-	TRBV5-1	-	TGCGCCAGCAGCTTAGGGACCAGAGATTCACCCCTCCACTTT	CASSLGTRDSPLHF
TRBJ1-1	once	TRBV10-3	-	TGTGCCATCACCGAGGGAGGTTCCACTGAAGCTTTCTTT	CAITEGGSTEAFF
TRBJ2-7	-	TRBV6-1	-	TGTGCCAGCAGTGACGGGGCAGTAAGCTCCTACGAGCAGTACTTC	CASSDGAVSSYEQYF
TRBJ2-7	-	TRBV4-1	-	TGCGCCAGCAGCTTCCGGGACGGAACCTACGAGCAGTACTTC	CASSFRDGTYEQYF
TRBJ1-5	few	TRBV19	TRBD1	TGTGCCAGTAGTACCCAGACGGACAGGTACAATCAGCCCCAGCATTTT	CASSTQTDRYNQPQHF
TRBJ2-2	-	TRBV5-1	-	TGCGCCAGCAGTTTTACGGTTGGGGCGGGTCGAAACACCGGGGAGCTGTTTTTT	CASSFTVGAGRNTGELFF
TRBJ1-1	-	TRBV5-4	TRBD1	TGTGCCAGCAGCTTGTCTAGTAAGGACAGGGCTGAAGCTTTCTTT	CASSLSSKDRAEAFF
TRBJ1-2	-	TRBV11-2	-	TGTGCCAGCAGCTTAGGGGACAACTATGGCTACACCTTC	CASSLGDNYGYTF
TRBJ1-1	-	TRBV7-2	TRBD1	TGTGCCAGCAGCTTGGTCTCTGGACAGGCGCCTATGAACACTGAAGCTTTCTTT	CASSLVSGQAPMNTEAFF
TRBJ2-7	-	TRBV7-6	TRBD1	TGTGCCAGCAGCTCCTTTGGGACAGGGGTTTACGAGCAGTACTTC	CASSSFGTGVYEQYF
TRBJ2-3	-	TRBV11-2	TRBD1	TGTGCCAGCAGCTTAGCGGGACAGGGGGTTGGGTCAGATACGCAGTATTTT	CASSLAGQGVGSDTQYF
TRBJ2-3	-	TRBV25-1	TRBD2	TGTGCCAGCAGTGAATATCTAGCGGGGGAGATAGATACGCAGTATTTT	CASSEYLAGEIDTQYF
TRBJ2-2	once	TRBV7-2	TRBD1	TGTGCCAGCAGCCAGGGGGCCGACACCGGGGAGCTGTTTTTT	CASSQGADTGELFF
TRBJ2-7	-	TRBV4-1	-	TGCGCCAGCAGCCAAGAAGTAGGTGACAGGAACGAGCAGTACTTC	CASSQEVGDRNEQYF
TRBJ2-3	-	TRBV7-9	-	TGTGCCAGCAGCCCATCTCTGGGCGGGGGCACAGATACGCAGTATTTT	CASSPSLGGGTDTQYF
TRBJ2-5	-	TRBV9	-	TGTGCCAGCAGCGATGGAGCTAGCGTTGAAGAGACCCAGTACTTC	CASSDGASVEETQYF
TRBJ1-1	-	TRBV2	-	TGTGCCAGGAGAGGGGAGAGCACTGAAGCTTTCTTT	CARRGESTEAFF
TRBJ1-2	-	TRBV7-9	TRBD1	TGTGCCAGCAGCTTAGATAGGGGACAGGGGGATGGCTACACCTTC	CASSLDRGQGDGYTF
TRBJ2-1	once	TRBV6-5	-	TGTGCCAGCAGTTACTCGATGGGGTCCAATGAGCAGTTCTTC	CASSYSMGSNEQFF
TRBJ2-1	-	TRBV5-1	TRBD2	TGCGCCAGCAGCCCGAACCAAGGACTAGCGGGTAACAATGAGCAGTTCTTC	CASSPNQGLAGNNEQFF
TRBJ2-7	-	TRBV7-2	-	TGTGCCAGCAGCCGACGGGAGCCATACGAGCAGTACTTC	CASSRREPYEQYF
TRBJ2-3	once	TRBV19	TRBD2	TGTGCCAGTAGTATCCTAGCGGGGAACACAGATACGCAGTATTTT	CASSILAGNTDTQYF
TRBJ1-2	-	TRBV4-1	-	TGCGCCAGCAGCCAAGACAGGGAATATGCTTCCTATGGCTACACCTTC	CASSQDREYASYGYTF
TRBJ2-7	once	TRBV30	-	TGTGCCTGGAGTCCCGGGCTCGGACAACGCTACGAGCAGTACTTC	CAWSPGLGQRYEQYF
TRBJ2-5	-	TRBV11-2	TRBD2	TGTGCCAGCAGCTTAGATCTTCTAGCGGGAGGCTCCCAAGAGACCCAGTACTTC	CASSLDLLAGGSQETQYF
TRBJ1-1	-	TRBV6-5	-	TGTGCCAGCAGTTACTCCAAGGGAGGTGGCACTGAAGCTTTCTTT	CASSYSKGGGTEAFF